This TCR beta chain was captured in a study of blood T cell repertoires in COVID-19. TCRdb's copy holds only in-frame clones and misses some; the assay was immunoSEQ multiplex PCR. Among 250,000 to 300,000 clones listed, approximately 90% were seen once. The CDR3 is 20 amino acids. Germline CDR1 LGHDT, CDR2 YNNKEL (reference sequence). Trimming took off 5 bases at V and 0 bases at J, with 25 bases between the two ends. The sequence was obtained from a woman aged 25 to 39 who had recovered from COVID-19. The sample taken for sequencing was PBMCs or T cells enriched from blood (not recorded which). The rearrangement uses TRBV3-1 (or the pseudogene TRBV3-2) and TRBJ2-2; D is possibly TRBD1 (6 bases). The CDR3 loop reads CASSSGTRLIGTANTGELFF. CDR3 DNA sequence: TGTGCCAGCAGCTCAGGGACAAGATTGATCGGCACCGCGAACACCGGGGAGCTGTTTTTT.